The clone carrying this T cell receptor beta chain was detected ten times or more. The data were obtained in a study of T-cell reconstitution after alpha-beta-depleted transplantation in children. Germline values: CDR1 MGHRA, CDR2 YSYEKL. Germline trimming cut 4 bases from V and 4 bases from J; bases unmatched to any gene: 6. The length of the CDR3 is 15 residues. The authors prepared the TCRbeta library with unique molecular identifiers. TCRdb fed the PCR reads into MiXCR, producing one record per CDR3 protein. Of 250,000 to 350,000 distinct CDR3 sequences listed, approximately 23% were seen once; the top ten hold roughly 11%.

The V and J genes are TRBV4-1 and TRBJ2-7; 11 nucleotides align to TRBD1. This clonotype originated in a male patient between 5 and 17 years old who had a stem cell transplant for acute lymphoblastic leukemia, so the T cells may come from the graft donor. The sequences come from PBMCs, mostly from graft donor cells, collected 180 days after TCRalphabeta/CD19-depleted stem cell transplant. The CDR3 sequence: CASSPGQGARYEQYF. The DNA for the CDR3 is TGCGCCAGCAGCCCCGGACAGGGGGCGAGGTACGAGCAGTACTTC.